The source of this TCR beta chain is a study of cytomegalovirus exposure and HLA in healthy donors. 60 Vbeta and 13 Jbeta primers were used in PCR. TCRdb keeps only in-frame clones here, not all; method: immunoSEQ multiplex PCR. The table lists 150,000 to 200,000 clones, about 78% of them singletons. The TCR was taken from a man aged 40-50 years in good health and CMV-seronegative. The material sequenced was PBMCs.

The CDR3 DNA reads TGCGCCAGCAGTGAGTCGAGAAGCGGGGGGGCCGGGGAGCTGTTTTTT. It translates to CASSESRSGGAGELFF. The chain is built from TRBV10-1 and TRBJ2-2, with TRBD2 matching 10 bases. V shed 0 bases, J shed 6 bases, and the junction held 4 bases outside the gene matches. Per the germline V gene, CDR1 is WNHNN and CDR2 is SYGVQD (reference sequence). This CDR3 is built from 16 residues.